The rows below give T cell receptor beta chains drawn from one sample of a study of shared clonotypes between healthy human individuals. Clones were read by immunoSEQ multiplex PCR, and TCRdb kept only the in-frame ones, dropping some. The sample includes approximately 530,000 clones, around 95% seen only once; the top ten take approximately 0.067%. Sequencing input: naive CD4+ T cells sorted from blood. These receptors were obtained from a woman aged 25-40 years in good health. CDR3s include the opening cysteine and the closing phenylalanine or tryptophan. Clone sizes are given selectively: once, few, many, or a class where the clone is expanded.

abundance: NA
j_gene: TRBJ2-3
v_gene: TRBV28
CDR3aa: CASSFGGMSDTQYF

abundance: NA
j_gene: TRBJ2-5
v_gene: TRBV11-2
CDR3aa: CASSLWTVQETQYF

abundance: NA
j_gene: TRBJ2-5
v_gene: TRBV12-5
CDR3aa: CASGYWAEETQYF

abundance: NA
j_gene: TRBJ2-1
v_gene: TRBV28
CDR3aa: CASTRRSGASYNEQFF

abundance: NA
j_gene: TRBJ1-2
v_gene: TRBV11-2
CDR3aa: CASSQEVRARDYGYTF

abundance: NA
j_gene: TRBJ1-1
v_gene: TRBV7-9
CDR3aa: CASSLFRHTEAFF

abundance: NA
j_gene: TRBJ2-1
v_gene: TRBV6-5
CDR3aa: CASSYSHRGLREQFF

abundance: NA
j_gene: TRBJ1-1
v_gene: TRBV27
CDR3aa: CASSLHRQGTTEAFF

abundance: once
j_gene: TRBJ1-3
v_gene: TRBV23-1
CDR3aa: CASRPRQHSGNTIYF

abundance: NA
j_gene: TRBJ2-7
v_gene: TRBV6-5
CDR3aa: CASRKGLVRSYEQYF

abundance: NA
j_gene: TRBJ2-1
v_gene: TRBV7-3
CDR3aa: CASSLSGSSYNEQFF

abundance: once
j_gene: TRBJ1-5
v_gene: TRBV29-1
CDR3aa: CSVEVTGTGSNQPQHF

abundance: NA
j_gene: TRBJ1-2
v_gene: TRBV28
CDR3aa: CASRSPGTGGTWGYTF

abundance: NA
j_gene: TRBJ2-5
v_gene: TRBV2
CDR3aa: CASSQQGKTQYF

abundance: NA
j_gene: TRBJ2-3
v_gene: TRBV11-2
CDR3aa: CASRSLGLDADTQYF

abundance: NA
j_gene: TRBJ2-7
v_gene: TRBV15
CDR3aa: CATSNPGGGYEQYF

abundance: NA
j_gene: TRBJ2-5
v_gene: TRBV27
CDR3aa: CASSLLGGQETQYF

abundance: NA
j_gene: TRBJ1-1
v_gene: TRBV28
CDR3aa: CASRRTDRLQIEAFF

abundance: NA
j_gene: TRBJ2-7
v_gene: TRBV19
CDR3aa: CASSPGGQSGVYEQYF

abundance: NA
j_gene: TRBJ2-1
v_gene: TRBV27
CDR3aa: CASSLSWLNNEQFF

abundance: NA
j_gene: TRBJ1-1
v_gene: TRBV15
CDR3aa: CATSRPQGRRNTEAFF

abundance: NA
j_gene: NA
v_gene: TRBV28
CDR3aa: CASTRGSYEQYF

abundance: NA
j_gene: TRBJ2-2
v_gene: TRBV5-1
CDR3aa: CASSLDWQGGAGELFF

abundance: NA
j_gene: TRBJ1-1
v_gene: TRBV5-1
CDR3aa: CASSGGTESTEAFF

abundance: NA
j_gene: TRBJ2-1
v_gene: TRBV14
CDR3aa: CASSLNYNEQFF

abundance: NA
j_gene: TRBJ2-7
v_gene: TRBV29-1
CDR3aa: CSVRLAESYEQYF

abundance: NA
j_gene: TRBJ1-2
v_gene: TRBV7-8
CDR3aa: CASSLAANYGYTF

abundance: NA
j_gene: TRBJ1-1
v_gene: TRBV28
CDR3aa: CASSLLRANTEAFF

abundance: NA
j_gene: TRBJ2-2
v_gene: TRBV27
CDR3aa: CASSFRRGAERTGELFF

abundance: NA
j_gene: TRBJ2-7
v_gene: TRBV28
CDR3aa: CASSESTYDEQYF

abundance: NA
j_gene: TRBJ2-1
v_gene: TRBV4-1
CDR3aa: CASLGARGGGRASEQFF

abundance: NA
j_gene: TRBJ1-5
v_gene: TRBV19
CDR3aa: CASRGGQNQPQHF

abundance: NA
j_gene: TRBJ2-5
v_gene: TRBV5-4
CDR3aa: CASSLGAGPGGETQYF

abundance: once
j_gene: TRBJ2-2
v_gene: TRBV19
CDR3aa: CASTLVGGNTGELFF

abundance: once
j_gene: TRBJ2-7
v_gene: TRBV19
CDR3aa: CASTDGAGDRYEQYF

abundance: NA
j_gene: TRBJ2-1
v_gene: TRBV5-1
CDR3aa: CASSSGTSVNEQFF

abundance: NA
j_gene: TRBJ2-3
v_gene: TRBV7-8
CDR3aa: CASSPRTSGRPDTQYF

abundance: NA
j_gene: TRBJ2-3
v_gene: TRBV6-6
CDR3aa: CASSFAGVPDTQYF

abundance: NA
j_gene: TRBJ2-7
v_gene: TRBV27
CDR3aa: CASRGTGRYEQYF

abundance: NA
j_gene: TRBJ1-1
v_gene: TRBV28
CDR3aa: CASSIVSDTEAFF

abundance: NA
j_gene: TRBJ1-5
v_gene: TRBV28
CDR3aa: CASINSFQDQPQHF

abundance: NA
j_gene: TRBJ2-3
v_gene: TRBV2
CDR3aa: CASGGQGGSTDTQYF

abundance: NA
j_gene: TRBJ2-1
v_gene: TRBV5-1
CDR3aa: CASSLAGGPLGEQFF

abundance: NA
j_gene: TRBJ2-1
v_gene: TRBV11-3
CDR3aa: CASSPTTSGRDEQFF

abundance: NA
j_gene: TRBJ1-1
v_gene: TRBV6-5
CDR3aa: CASRTPVGGNTEAFF

abundance: NA
j_gene: TRBJ1-1
v_gene: TRBV28
CDR3aa: CASSPPGKNTEAFF

abundance: NA
j_gene: TRBJ2-7
v_gene: TRBV7-2
CDR3aa: CASSYSFGDRYEQYF

abundance: NA
j_gene: TRBJ2-7
v_gene: TRBV27
CDR3aa: CASSPGLAETYEQYF

abundance: NA
j_gene: NA
v_gene: TRBV28
CDR3aa: CASSLPGTVSYEQYF

abundance: few
j_gene: TRBJ1-5
v_gene: TRBV28
CDR3aa: CASSLLSQPQHF

abundance: NA
j_gene: TRBJ1-1
v_gene: TRBV20-1
CDR3aa: CSAITNTEAFF

abundance: NA
j_gene: TRBJ2-5
v_gene: TRBV5-1
CDR3aa: CASSLDHPRETQYF

abundance: NA
j_gene: TRBJ1-5
v_gene: TRBV4-1
CDR3aa: CASREVGGNQPQHF

abundance: NA
j_gene: TRBJ1-1
v_gene: TRBV27
CDR3aa: CASRTGGGGDTEAFF

abundance: NA
j_gene: TRBJ2-7
v_gene: TRBV29-1
CDR3aa: CSVGTSGDYEQYF

abundance: NA
j_gene: TRBJ2-5
v_gene: TRBV2
CDR3aa: CASKEVAEQYF

abundance: NA
j_gene: TRBJ2-1
v_gene: TRBV7-3
CDR3aa: CASSWTSGSVNEQFF

abundance: NA
j_gene: TRBJ2-5
v_gene: TRBV2
CDR3aa: CASKAQGGFETQYF

abundance: NA
j_gene: TRBJ2-2
v_gene: TRBV7-9
CDR3aa: CASSLLAGGINTGELFF